Given below is one T cell receptor beta chain in context. Its antigen remains unidentified. The record originates from a study of somatic mutations in cytotoxic T cells in rheumatoid arthritis. For the study at large: Before any treatment began, about 30 ml EDTA peripheral blood was collected from patients right after diagnosis. Nearly 100% purity was obtained when some V beta antibody-stained T-cell populations were flow-sorted; these included V beta1+ cells sequenced for TCRB. Study-wide results and caveats: There were about an eighth of the roughly 60 patients in whom the largest CD8+ clone exceeded 20% of CD8+ cells.

Some clones are missing from TCRdb's copy, which holds only in-frame ones; the method was immunoSEQ multiplex PCR. The sample lists tens of thousands of clones; roughly 80% were seen once. The V gene lost 1 base and the J gene lost 4 bases, with 14 bases spanning the gap. The length of the CDR3 is 15 residues. The germline V gene has CDR1 SGHNT and CDR2 YENEEA. After CD4+ and CD8+ cells were isolated by positive magnetic bead selection, their purity was checked by flow cytometry. This receptor was identified in an adult with rheumatoid arthritis. Sequences were obtained from CD8+ T cells sorted from blood. The chain joins TRBV11-3 to TRBJ2-7, with D possibly TRBD2 on 7 matching bases. The CDR3 DNA reads TGTGCCAGCAGCTTAGTTGAGGGGGGGGCTTACGAGCAGTACTTC. This translates into CASSLVEGGAYEQYF.